This entry features one TCR beta chain sequence. This table comes from immunoSEQ multiplex PCR, and its TCRdb copy is limited to in-frame clones, with some not included. The sample has approximately 130,000 clones, less than 97% seen once. This specimen comes from a study of T cell changes during pregnancy in multiple sclerosis. CDR1 is SGHKS, CDR2 YYEKEE, per germline (reference sequence). Trimming at V came to 6 bases and at J to 7 bases, leaving 9 bases not matched to a gene. The CDR3 contains 15 residues. The input for sequencing was peripheral blood, taken after pregnancy. The J gene is TRBJ2-1, the V gene TRBV5-5; 11 nucleotides match TRBD1. This receptor was taken from a female donor with multiple sclerosis, enrolled in a pregnancy study. CDR3 protein: CASNTGDRGWNEQFF. For the CDR3, the DNA is TGTGCCAGCAATACTGGGGACAGGGGGTGGAATGAGCAGTTCTTC.